Sequencing of this T cell receptor beta chain was carried out in a study of regulatory T cells in long-lasting Graves disease. The V and J ends lost 7 bases and 2 bases, in that order; junction bases with no gene match: 4. The CDR3 runs to 14 residues. CDR1 LNHDA and CDR2 SQIVND come from the germline V gene (reference sequence). Regarding time point: newly diagnosed GD, antithyroid drugs for less than 3 months. Isolated PBMC RNA provided the starting material for the TCR library. The TCR beta library used iRepertoire HTBI primers with Arm-PCR amplification of CDR3. TCRdb reprocessed the multiplex PCR reads via MiXCR and lists one record per CDR3 protein. The data contain over 500,000 distinct CDR3 sequences, 15% to 20% of them singletons. In addition, the sample was reused for a study of T cells in Graves' hyperthyroidism and ophthalmopathy. From that report: Stable disease denoted Graves' hyperthyroidism without ophthalmopathy progression within 18 months.

V is TRBV19 and J is TRBJ1-2; TRBD1 matches 10 bases. The sample here was peripheral blood mononuclear cells (PBMCs), taken at new diagnosis, from a patient treated with antithyroid drugs. The receptor's source is a woman aged 25 to 39 with Graves disease. CDR3 DNA sequence: TGTGCCAGTAACACGGGACAGGGGAACTATGGCTACACCTTC. Translated: CASNTGQGNYGYTF.